One sample yielded the 20 T cell receptor beta chains listed below, sequenced in a study of monozygotic twins with inflammatory bowel disease. TCRdb re-called the 5' RACE reads and gives one entry per CDR3 protein, without DNA. This listing includes about 420,000 distinct CDR3 sequences. The sequenced sample consisted of blood. The receptor set was obtained from a human donor with ulcerative colitis or Crohn's disease, or a healthy co-twin of an affected twin (not recorded which).

This chain uses TRBV5-1 with TRBJ1-3. The CDR3 runs to 15 residues. Germline V gives CDR1 SGHRS, CDR2 YFSETQ. The CDR3 spells CASWAEPRSGNTIYF.

The chain combines TRBV4-3 with TRBJ1-6; TCRdb outputs TRBD1, but without DNA this stays unchecked. CDR3 size: 15 residues. Germline lookup yields CDR1 LGHNA and CDR2 YSLEER. Here the CDR3 reads CASSRSGTDPIPLHF.

This chain joins TRBV5-1 and TRBJ2-5. The CDR3 covers 13 residues. Germline V gives CDR1 SGHRS, CDR2 YFSETQ. The CDR3 spells CASSFNGKETQYF.

This chain joins TRBV5-1 and TRBJ2-5; no DNA is available, so the TRBD2 call from TCRdb remains unchecked. This CDR3 has 15 residues. From germline, CDR1 is SGHRS and CDR2 YFSETQ. CDR3 sequence reads: CASSSGTSGRETQYF.

This chain's CDR3 is CASIRGNRGTDSQYF. J is TRBJ2-3 and V is TRBV12-3 or TRBV12-4; TCRdb indicates TRBD1, and absent DNA this call remains unverified. The CDR3 spans 15 residues.

The CDR3 is CSARGSGQGYGYTF. V and J are TRBV20-1 and TRBJ1-2; TCRdb names TRBD1, which stays unverified in the absence of DNA. The germline gives CDR1 DFQATT, CDR2 SNEGSKA (reference sequence). The CDR3 covers 14 residues.

The chain has TRBV12-3 or TRBV12-4 and TRBJ2-3; no DNA is available, so the TRBD2 call from TCRdb remains unchecked. CDR3 length equals 19 residues. CDR3 residues: CASSLYPSGGGSGTDTQYF.

CDR3 sequence reads: CASTTSGNTDTQYF. The chain uses TRBV12-3 or TRBV12-4 and TRBJ2-3; the TCRdb call, TRBD2, lacks DNA for checking. CDR3 size: 14 residues.

This chain connects TRBV20-1 to TRBJ1-1; TCRdb gives TRBD1 as the D gene, but with no DNA this cannot be confirmed. This CDR3 contains 14 residues. Germline lookup yields CDR1 DFQATT and CDR2 SNEGSKA (reference sequence). CDR3: CSARGTGMNTEAFF.

V gene TRBV28 combines with J gene TRBJ1-5. CDR3 size: 12 residues. The germline V gene encodes CDR1 MDHEN and CDR2 SYDVKM. This chain's CDR3 is CASSLWGQPQHF.

V is TRBV5-8 and J is TRBJ2-1; the D gene TCRdb calls, TRBD2, cannot be checked with no DNA. The CDR3 extends over 17 amino acids. The V gene's germline CDR1 is SGHTS and CDR2 YDEGEE. The CDR3 reads CASSFSQGLAGNNEQFF.

J is TRBJ1-1 and V is TRBV20-1. There are 13 residues in the CDR3. Germline loops: CDR1 DFQATT, CDR2 SNEGSKA (reference sequence). CDR3 sequence: CSARVVGSTEAFF.

The gene calls are TRBV29-1 and TRBJ2-7; the TCRdb D gene call, TRBD2, has no DNA to confirm it. This CDR3 has 12 amino acids. Per the germline V gene, CDR1 is SQVTM and CDR2 is ANQGSEA. Here the CDR3 reads CSVGTTTYEQYF.

The CDR3 protein is CATNDPSGGKTQYF. The rearrangement joins TRBV6-1 to TRBJ2-5; TCRdb's D gene call, TRBD2, goes unchecked for lack of DNA. Germline V CDR1 and CDR2: MNHNS, SASEGT. The CDR3 has 14 amino acids.

J is TRBJ2-7 and V is TRBV7-2; TCRdb picks TRBD1, but there is no DNA to check that call. Germline CDR1 reads SGHTA; CDR2 reads FQGNSA. The CDR3 is made up of 13 amino acids. The CDR3 loop is CASGIEQGNEQYF.

V usage is TRBV30 and J usage is TRBJ1-5; TCRdb's D call, TRBD1, is unchecked because there is no DNA. CDR1 and CDR2 from the germline V gene are GTSNPN and SVGIG (reference sequence). The CDR3 extends over 15 amino acids. CDR3 in amino acids: CAWSPLGVHNQPQHF. Full variable domain (rest looked up from reference TRBV30 and TRBJ1-5): SQTIHQWPATLVQPVGSPLSLECTVEGTSNPNLYWYRQAAGRGLQLLFYSVGIGQISSEVPQNLSASRPQDRQFILSSKKLLLSDSGFYLCAWSPLGVHNQPQHFGDGTRLSIL.

J is TRBJ2-7 and V is TRBV29-1; TCRdb gives TRBD1 as the D gene, but with no DNA this cannot be confirmed. CDR3 length: 15 residues. Germline V CDR1 and CDR2: SQVTM, ANQGSEA. The CDR3 reads CSVGYEQVRGYEQYF.

J is TRBJ1-2 and V is TRBV10-3; TCRdb gives TRBD1 as the D gene, but with no DNA this cannot be confirmed. The CDR3 is 16 residues long. Germline loops: CDR1 ENHRY, CDR2 SYGVKD. CDR3 protein: CAISGAGTGGEDGYTF.

The V and J genes are TRBV7-2 and TRBJ1-4; without DNA, the TCRdb call of TRBD1 cannot be checked. The V gene's germline CDR1 is SGHTA and CDR2 FQGNSA. The CDR3 runs to 16 residues. This chain's CDR3 is CASSPRPRRANEKLFF.

The chain couples TRBV7-2 to TRBJ1-1; the D call from TCRdb, TRBD1, cannot be confirmed without DNA. This CDR3 has 14 residues. The germline CDR1 and CDR2 sequences are SGHTA and FQGNSA. This chain's CDR3 is CASSLALAGNEAFF. Looking up the rest from reference TRBV7-2 and TRBJ1-1 gives the full variable domain: GAGVSQSPSNKVTEKGKDVELRCDPISGHTALYWYRQSLGQGLEFLIYFQGNSAPDKSGLPSDRFSAERTGGSVSTLTIQRTQQEDSAVYLCASSLALAGNEAFFGQGTRLTVV.